The 16 T cell receptor beta chains presented below share a single source sample, sequenced in a study of T cells in Graves' hyperthyroidism and ophthalmopathy. Researchers amplified the TCR beta CDR3 regions from RNA transcripts. Researchers ran a first-round RT-PCR on the TCR CDR3 using the HTBI primer set. TCRdb analysed the multiplex PCR reads with MiXCR anew, one entry per CDR3 protein. In the table there are hundreds of thousands of distinct CDR3 sequences, less than 25% of which are singletons. The sample was blood. These receptors were taken from a woman aged 25 to 45 with Graves' ophthalmopathy.

This clonotype was detected many times. The gene calls are TRBV20-1 and TRBJ1-1, with TRBD1 identical over 8 bases. This CDR3 is 15 amino acids long. Germline V CDR1 and CDR2: DFQATT, SNEGSKA (reference sequence). V lost 6 bases and J lost 3; bases outside the gene matches: 12. The CDR3 DNA sequence: TGCAGTGCAATATATTTCCAGGGGGCCTACACTGAAGCTTTCTTT. It yields the protein CSAIYFQGAYTEAFF.

Only a few counts were recorded for this clonotype. The chain links TRBV6-2 or TRBV6-3 to TRBJ2-7, with D possibly being TRBD2 (6 bases). The CDR3 contains 11 residues. CDR1 and CDR2 (germline): MNHEY, SVGEGT. The V end was cut by 9 bases, the J end by 6 bases, with 12 bases between. CDR3 sequence reads: CASAGSIEQYF. The CDR3 DNA is TGTGCCAGTGCGGGATCTATCGAGCAGTACTTC.

The gene calls are TRBV28 and TRBJ1-1; D unclear. The germline V gene has CDR1 MDHEN and CDR2 SYDVKM. The CDR3 runs 13 residues. Trimming stripped 8 bases from V and 4 bases from J, with 14 bases between. This CDR3 reads CASLDPSSTEAFF. DNA for the CDR3: TGTGCCAGCCTCGACCCGAGCAGCACTGAAGCTTTCTTT.

Only one count was recorded for this clonotype. This sequence joins TRBV30 and TRBJ1-3; D is undetermined. CDR1 and CDR2 (germline): GTSNPN, SVGIG (reference sequence). Trimming took off 3 bases at V and 2 bases at J, with 11 bases between the two ends. This CDR3 comprises 14 residues. The CDR3 sequence is CAWSRTVTGNTIYF. CDR3 bases: TGTGCCTGGAGCCGGACCGTAACTGGAAACACCATATATTTT.

CDR3: CASSQVGQGNEQYF. The CDR3 DNA reads as TGCGCCAGCAGCCAAGTCGGACAGGGGAACGAGCAGTACTTC. The chain uses TRBV4-1 and TRBJ2-7, with TRBD1 matching 9 bases. The length of the CDR3 is 14 residues. J gave up 5 bases and V 1 base, and 3 bases lay outside the gene matches. Germline V gives CDR1 MGHRA, CDR2 YSYEKL.

This sequence joins TRBV20-1 and TRBJ2-5; D remains unclear. Germline values: CDR1 DFQATT, CDR2 SNEGSKA (reference sequence). V was trimmed by 4 bases and J by 5 bases, leaving 11 bases between them. There are 12 residues in the CDR3. In nucleotides, the CDR3 is TGCAGTGCTAATCAGGAGTACGAGACCCAGTACTTC. It yields the protein CSANQEYETQYF.

This clonotype was detected many times. The chain recombines TRBV6-1 with TRBJ2-2; D is uncertain. Trimming left V 1 base short and J 1 base short, with 1 base between. The CDR3 has 13 amino acids. Germline assignment: CDR1 MNHNS and CDR2 SASEGT. The CDR3 nucleotides are TGTGCCAGCAGTGAAGGGAACACCGGGGAGCTGTTTTTT. Translating gives CASSEGNTGELFF.

The gene calls are TRBV10-2 and TRBJ2-7; 8 bases align to TRBD2. Germline assignment: CDR1 WSHSY and CDR2 SAAADI. Trimming at V came to 4 bases and at J to 2 bases, leaving 7 bases not matched to a gene. The CDR3 covers 15 residues. As DNA, the CDR3 is TGCGCCAGCAGTGTCGCGGGAGGCCAGGCCTACGAGCAGTACTTC. Its translation is CASSVAGGQAYEQYF.

This clonotype was observed at least ten times. The chain has TRBV27 and TRBJ1-1; perhaps TRBD1 as D (6 bases). The germline V and J ends were trimmed by 4 bases and 11 bases, with 14 bases remaining between them. Germline loops: CDR1 MNHEY, CDR2 SMNVEV (reference sequence). The CDR3 spans 12 residues. The CDR3 loop reads CASSSGTTRAFF. The CDR3 nucleotides are TGTGCCAGCAGTTCGGGGACAACTAGGGCTTTCTTT.

This clonotype was seen a handful of times. The chain combines TRBV7-9 with TRBJ2-5, with TRBD2 identical over 8 bases. V trimming: 5 bases; J trimming: 5 bases; junction bases outside the gene matches: 4. CDR3 length: 13 residues. Looked up from germline, CDR1 is SEHNR and CDR2 is FQNEAQ (reference sequence). CDR3 in DNA: TGTGCCAGCAGCAACGGGAGGGTGGAGACCCAGTACTTC. Its protein product is CASSNGRVETQYF.

The chain joins TRBV20-1 to TRBJ2-5, with 12 nucleotides matching TRBD2. CDR3 size: 17 residues. Unmatched junction bases numbered 18, after V lost 6 bases and J lost 7 bases. CDR1 DFQATT and CDR2 SNEGSKA come from the germline V gene (reference sequence). The CDR3: CSASSPPGLAGTRTQYF. The CDR3 bases are TGCAGTGCCAGCAGTCCCCCCGGACTAGCGGGGACTCGGACCCAGTACTTC.

This clonotype was picked up many times. V gene TRBV12-3 or TRBV12-4 combines with J gene TRBJ2-2; 13 bases align to TRBD2. The CDR3 totals 16 residues. With 7 bases clipped from V and 5 bases from J, the junction kept 7 bases outside the gene matches. This CDR3 reads CASTELAGGLTGELFF. The CDR3 region has the DNA TGTGCCAGCACCGAACTAGCGGGGGGGCTGACCGGGGAGCTGTTTTTT.

The V gene is TRBV28, the J gene TRBJ2-7; TRBD1 matches at 7 bases. In germline, CDR1 is MDHEN, CDR2 SYDVKM. The CDR3 runs 14 residues. V lost 7 bases to trimming and J lost 6 bases; unmatched junction nucleotides: 12. The CDR3 DNA sequence: TGTGCCAGCACTACGGCGACAGGGAGATCCGAGCAGTACTTC. It translates to CASTTATGRSEQYF.

The chain carries TRBV19 and TRBJ1-1; D possibly corresponds to TRBD1 (5 bases). The CDR3 has 14 amino acids. V lost 4 bases and J lost 1, with 10 bases in between. From germline, CDR1 is LNHDA and CDR2 SQIVND (reference sequence). The CDR3, as DNA: TGTGCCAGTAGTAGAGGAGGGGAGAACACTGAAGCTTTCTTT. Translated, it gives CASSRGGENTEAFF.

This clonotype appeared many times. The V call is TRBV24-1, the J call TRBJ2-7; D not certain. The CDR3 consists of 14 residues. Germline CDR1 reads KGHDR; CDR2 reads SFDVKD. Trimming left V 4 bases short and J 0 bases short, with 9 bases between. This chain's CDR3 is CATSDADGSYEQYF. CDR3 nucleotides: TGTGCCACCAGTGACGCGGACGGCTCCTACGAGCAGTACTTC.

This clonotype occurred once. The CDR3 is CASRGRTANTEAFF. CDR3 DNA sequence: TGTGCCAGCAGGGGCCGGACCGCGAACACTGAAGCTTTCTTT. This sequence joins TRBV28 and TRBJ1-1, with D hard to call. CDR1 and CDR2 from the germline V gene are MDHEN and SYDVKM. With 6 bases removed from V and 1 base from J, the gap between germline ends came to 12 bases. This CDR3 contains 14 residues. Variable domain in full (rest from reference TRBV28 and TRBJ1-1): DVKVTQSSRYLVKRTGEKVFLECVQDMDHENMFWYRQDPGLGLRLIYFSYDVKMKEKGDIPEGYSVSREKKERFSLILESASTNQTSMYLCASRGRTANTEAFFGQGTRLTVV.